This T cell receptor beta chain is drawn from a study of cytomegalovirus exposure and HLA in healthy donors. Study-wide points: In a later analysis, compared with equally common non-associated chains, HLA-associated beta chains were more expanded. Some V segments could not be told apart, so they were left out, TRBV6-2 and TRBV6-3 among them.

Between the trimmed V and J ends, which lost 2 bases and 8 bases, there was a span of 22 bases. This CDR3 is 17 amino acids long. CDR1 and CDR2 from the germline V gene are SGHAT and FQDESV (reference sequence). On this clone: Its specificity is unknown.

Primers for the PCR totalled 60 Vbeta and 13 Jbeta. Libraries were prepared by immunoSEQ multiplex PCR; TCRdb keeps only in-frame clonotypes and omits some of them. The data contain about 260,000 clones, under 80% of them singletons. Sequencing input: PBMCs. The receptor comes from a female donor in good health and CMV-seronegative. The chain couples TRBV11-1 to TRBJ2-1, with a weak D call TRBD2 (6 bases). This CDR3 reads CASSLQRVRGVGDEQFF. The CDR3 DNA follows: TGTGCCAGCAGCTTACAGCGGGTGAGGGGTGTGGGGGATGAGCAGTTCTTC.